This T cell receptor (beta chain) was recorded in a study of T cells after yellow fever vaccination. Study-wide context: It was SMART-Seq v4 Ultra Low Input that prepared the fractions with low cell numbers.

The study made its TCR cDNA through 5'RACE template switching. That step introduced a universal primer site along with UMIs. TCRdb used MiXCR to reprocess the 5' RACE reads, holding one entry per CDR3 protein. The sample lists approximately 250,000 distinct CDR3 sequences; around 3.5% were seen once. In its sample, this clonotype was seen many times. Germline assignment: CDR1 DFQATT and CDR2 SNEGSKA (reference sequence). Trimming shortened V by 5 bases and J by 5 bases, and 9 bases separated the two germline ends. The CDR3 is 11 amino acids. The chain carries TRBV20-1 and TRBJ2-5; no clear D. The specimen was PBMCs, collected 15 days after the yellow fever booster vaccination. This sequence originates from a man aged 18 to 29 who received the YFV17D yellow fever vaccine. The CDR3 here is CSAWGWETQYF. CDR3 coding DNA: TGCAGTGCTTGGGGTTGGGAGACCCAGTACTTC.